This TCR beta chain was recorded in a study of T cells in Graves' hyperthyroidism and ophthalmopathy. Study in general: Peripheral blood sampling occurred at initial diagnosis, before any treatment.

V was trimmed by 0 bases and J by 6 bases, leaving 9 bases between them. CDR3 size: 13 residues. Germline V CDR1 and CDR2: DFQATT, SNEGSKA (reference sequence). Concerning this clonotype: Its antigen is not identified.

Study observations and caveats: Blood also contained most expanded thyroid clonotypes above 0.001.

Regions amplified from RNA transcripts were the TCR beta CDR3 regions. First-round RT-PCR with HTBI primers amplified the TCR CDR3 region. One entry per CDR3 protein results from TCRdb running MiXCR on the multiplex PCR reads. This sample has under 550,000 distinct CDR3 sequences, with less than 20% found just once. The J gene is TRBJ1-5, the V gene TRBV20-1; no definite D call. This TCR was sampled from a middle-aged man with Graves' ophthalmopathy. Sequenced sample: blood. CDR3 coding DNA: TGCAGTGCTAGAGAGGGTGGTGGTCAGCCCCAGCATTTT. It specifies CSAREGGGQPQHF.